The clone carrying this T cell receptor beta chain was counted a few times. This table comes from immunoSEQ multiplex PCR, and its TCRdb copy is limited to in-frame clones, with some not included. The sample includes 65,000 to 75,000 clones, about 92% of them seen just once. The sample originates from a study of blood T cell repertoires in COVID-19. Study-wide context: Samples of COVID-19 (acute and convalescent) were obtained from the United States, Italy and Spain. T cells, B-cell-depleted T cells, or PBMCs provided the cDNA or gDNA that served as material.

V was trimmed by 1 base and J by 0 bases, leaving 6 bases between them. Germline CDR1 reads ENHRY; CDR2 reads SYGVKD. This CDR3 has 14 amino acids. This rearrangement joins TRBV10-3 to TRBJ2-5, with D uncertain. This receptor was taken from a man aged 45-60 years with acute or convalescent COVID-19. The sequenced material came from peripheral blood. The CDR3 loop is CAISEFDNQETQYF. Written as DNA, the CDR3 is TGTGCCATCAGTGAGTTCGACAACCAAGAGACCCAGTACTTC.